The 6 T cell receptor beta chains given below trace back to one sample, sequenced in a study of shared clonotypes between healthy human individuals. CD45RO-negative, CCR7-selected cells formed the naive CD8 fraction, which excluded terminally differentiated effector memory CD45RA+ cells. The repertoire was sequenced with immunoSEQ multiplex PCR; TCRdb's copy has only in-frame clones and lacks some. In the table there are some 2,100,000 clones, just over 90% of which are singletons. The source material was naive CD8+ T cells from PBMCs. The receptor set was obtained from a man aged 18 to 29 in good health. Some clones in this sample may be carry-over from other donors' samples.

As to this clone: Other DNA sequences in this sample translate to the same CDR3. J is TRBJ2-1 and V is TRBV4-1; no definite D call. Looked up from germline, CDR1 is MGHRA and CDR2 is YSYEKL. The CDR3 loop spans 14 amino acids. Trimming cost V 1 base and J 4 bases, with 8 bases left between them. The DNA of the CDR3 is TGCGCCAGCAGCCAAGGAGTCAGTTACAATGAGCAGTTCTTC. It yields the protein CASSQGVSYNEQFF.

V and J are TRBV19 and TRBJ2-1; D is perhaps TRBD1 (7 bases). Trimming took 6 bases from V and 5 from J, leaving 26 bases between them. This CDR3 comprises 18 residues. Germline CDR1 reads LNHDA; CDR2 reads SQIVND (reference sequence). The DNA of the CDR3 is TGTGCCAGTAGCCACAGGGGAAGGCTAGCGAATAAAAACAATGAGCAGTTCTTC. This translates into CASSHRGRLANKNNEQFF.

This rearrangement joins TRBV7-9 to TRBJ1-2; 8 bases are shared with TRBD1. Germline CDR1 and CDR2: SEHNR and FQNEAQ (reference sequence). This CDR3 is 13 amino acids long. After removal of 5 bases from V and 8 bases from J, the junction contained 7 bases not matched to a gene. The CDR3: CASSPGGFGGYTF. CDR3 coding DNA: TGTGCCAGCAGCCCAGGGGGCTTCGGGGGCTACACCTTC.

V usage is TRBV5-4 and J usage is TRBJ1-4, with a possible D match to TRBD1 (5 bases). The CDR3 has 15 residues. V was clipped by 4 bases and J by 4 bases, with 14 bases between them. CDR1 is SGHNT and CDR2 is YYREEE in the germline V gene (reference sequence). The CDR3 bases are TGTGCCAGCAGCGGGGGGGTGAGTGGTAATGAAAAACTGTTTTTT. This codes for CASSGGVSGNEKLFF.

This chain uses TRBV7-6 with TRBJ1-3; D unresolved. The CDR3 has 15 residues. The germline CDR1 and CDR2 sequences are SGHVS and FNYEAQ. Deletions cut 5 bases from V and 8 bases from J, with 19 bases between. The CDR3 sequence: CASSPRAGSGDTIYF. The CDR3 nucleotides read TGTGCCAGCAGCCCACGCGCGGGGTCCGGGGACACCATATATTTT.

As concerns this clone: This sample also contains other DNA sequences that code for the same CDR3. The V call is TRBV28, the J call TRBJ1-5; D unresolved. V was cut by 6 bases and J by 3 bases, with 6 bases left in between. The CDR3 runs to 12 residues. In germline, CDR1 is MDHEN, CDR2 SYDVKM. The CDR3 DNA is TGTGCCAGCAGCCCATACAATCAGCCCCAGCATTTT. Residues: CASSPYNQPQHF.